These 5 T cell receptor beta chains were sequenced from one sample in a study of blood T cell repertoires in COVID-19 (dated by TCRdb to about 2020). Libraries were prepared through the immunoSEQ multiplex PCR assay. Here the immuneACCESS table is served through TCRdb, limited to in-frame sequences with V and J called. Missing clones are a known gap in these copies; in checked studies unresolved V genes cover under half, and the rest lacks a known reason. The sample has about 150,000 clones on record, about 85% of them singletons. Around two fifths of the sample belongs to the ten largest clones. Sequencing input: peripheral blood. These receptors were taken from a human donor in a cohort sampled during active COVID-19.

V and J are TRBV5-1 and TRBJ1-1; 10 bases are shared with TRBD1. The trim removed 8 bases at V and 1 base at J, leaving 5 bases unmatched. The CDR3 has 14 residues. Germline CDR1 SGHRS, CDR2 YFSETQ. The CDR3 here is CASARDRGNTEAFF. CDR3 coding DNA: TGCGCCAGTGCCCGGGACAGGGGGAACACTGAAGCTTTCTTT.

This sequence joins TRBV4-1 and TRBJ1-1; the D gene is possibly TRBD1 (5 bases). V lost 2 bases to trimming and J lost 3 bases, with 13 bases between them. The germline V gene encodes CDR1 MGHRA and CDR2 YSYEKL. The CDR3 is 15 amino acids. The CDR3 DNA is TGCGCCAGCAGCCAACCTCTAGGGGTACACACTGAAGCTTTCTTT. Residues: CASSQPLGVHTEAFF.

This chain joins TRBV7-2 and TRBJ2-7, with a tentative D call TRBD2 (6 bases). V lost 4 bases, J lost 2 bases, and 18 bases lay in between. Germline V gives CDR1 SGHTA, CDR2 FQGNSA. The CDR3 runs to 16 residues. The CDR3 DNA reads as TGTGCCAGCAGCTCCGGGGTGGCGGGGCGGACCTACGAGCAGTACTTC. Translating gives CASSSGVAGRTYEQYF.

The chain links TRBV4-3 to TRBJ1-2; D not resolved. The CDR3 runs to 15 residues. Germline loops: CDR1 LGHNA, CDR2 YSLEER. Trimming took 0 bases from V and 4 from J, leaving 12 bases between them. CDR3 nucleotides: TGCGCCAGCAGCCAAGATCTCACGCTACTCTATGGCTACACCTTC. This gives the protein CASSQDLTLLYGYTF.

This clone was detected a few times. The chain joins TRBV19 to TRBJ1-5; no firm D call. Looked up from germline, CDR1 is LNHDA and CDR2 is SQIVND (reference sequence). The CDR3 spans 15 residues. V shed 4 bases and J shed 0 bases, with 10 bases lying between them. CDR3 nucleotides: TGTGCCAGTAGTACGGCGGGAGATAGCAATCAGCCCCAGCATTTT. Protein: CASSTAGDSNQPQHF.